The 30 T cell receptor beta chains below all came from one sample that was sequenced in a study of T-cell memory formation after mild COVID-19. TCRdb processed the 5' RACE reads anew with MiXCR; each CDR3 protein has one entry. Of 350,000 or so distinct CDR3 sequences listed, about an eighth are singletons. Material for sequencing was PBMCs or a T cell subset sorted from them (not recorded which). These receptors all come from a young man who had mild COVID-19 (a few samples of this study predate the infection). Cell type and time point are not known.

The table lists this clonotype with many counts. The CDR3 region has the DNA TGTGCCAGCAGCACCCGACAGGCAGATACGCAGTATTTT. It specifies CASSTRQADTQYF. The chain uses TRBV7-3 and TRBJ2-3; D perhaps matches TRBD1 (6 bases). This CDR3 is 13 amino acids long. CDR1 is SGHTA and CDR2 is FQGTGA in the germline V gene. The germline V and J ends were trimmed by 5 bases and 4 bases, with 10 bases remaining between them.

This clonotype showed up just a few times. The chain uses TRBV20-1 and TRBJ2-4, with D perhaps matching TRBD1 or TRBD2 (5 bases each). Germline CDR1 is DFQATT and CDR2 is SNEGSKA (reference sequence). The V end lost 7 bases, the J end lost 0 bases, and 25 bases lay between the germline ends. This CDR3 contains 18 residues. CDR3 in DNA: TGCAGTGGGTTCGTCGGTCAGGGAGCCGCTGAAGCCAAAAACATTCAGTACTTC. Encoded protein: CSGFVGQGAAEAKNIQYF.

This clonotype was observed at least ten times. This chain joins TRBV28 and TRBJ1-4, with TRBD1 identical over 7 bases. This CDR3 has 15 residues. The junction had 4 bases not matched to a gene; V was cut back by 5 bases and J by 1 base. CDR1 MDHEN and CDR2 SYDVKM come from the germline V gene. Here the CDR3 DNA reads TGTGCCAGCAGTACCACAGGGGTAACTAATGAAAAACTGTTTTTT. Translation: CASSTTGVTNEKLFF.

This sequence joins TRBV4-1 and TRBJ2-7; TRBD2 agrees at 9 bases. The CDR3 is made up of 17 amino acids. Germline lookup yields CDR1 MGHRA and CDR2 YSYEKL. The ends lost 0 bases at V and 7 bases at J; junction bases unmatched: 13. The DNA of the CDR3 is TGCGCCAGCAGCCAAGAGAGCCTAGCGGGGTTCGTCGGGGAGCAGTACTTC. It specifies CASSQESLAGFVGEQYF.

The CDR3 region is CASSLAQEETQYF. The CDR3 nucleotides are TGCGCCAGCAGCTTGGCCCAGGAAGAGACCCAGTACTTC. The chain combines TRBV5-1 with TRBJ2-5; D gene ambiguous. Between the trimmed V and J ends, which lost 0 bases and 3 bases, there was a span of 6 bases. Germline V gene data show CDR1 as SGHRS and CDR2 as YFSETQ. The CDR3 extends over 13 amino acids.

This clonotype was observed at least ten times. The chain recombines TRBV12-3 or TRBV12-4 with TRBJ1-4, with 7 positions matching TRBD1. The CDR3 extends over 12 amino acids. Losses at the gene ends were 6 bases for V and 8 bases for J; bases not matched to a gene: 3. CDR3 sequence: CASSFRGEKLFF. The CDR3 DNA reads TGTGCCAGCAGCTTCAGGGGGGAAAAACTGTTTTTT.

The gene calls are TRBV7-2 and TRBJ1-1; D is uncertain. Trimming stripped 2 bases from V and 7 bases from J, with 5 bases between. The CDR3 has 11 residues. Germline CDR1 and CDR2: SGHTA and FQGNSA. CDR3 nucleotide sequence: TGTGCCAGCAGCTTACCGGGTGAAGCTTTCTTT. This codes for CASSLPGEAFF.

The chain links TRBV5-1 to TRBJ2-5; D remains ambiguous. V dropped 5 bases and J dropped 5 bases, with 13 bases sitting between them. Germline CDR1 and CDR2: SGHRS and YFSETQ. This CDR3 contains 13 residues. The CDR3 loop reads CASSPRPEETQYF. CDR3 bases: TGCGCCAGCAGTCCAAGGCCTGAGGAGACCCAGTACTTC.

This clonotype came up many times. The chain carries TRBV29-1 and TRBJ2-4; D assignment may be TRBD1 or TRBD2 (6 bases each). The CDR3 consists of 14 residues. Germline V CDR1 and CDR2: SQVTM, ANQGSEA. Trimming removed 7 bases from V and 0 bases from J, with 13 bases in between. The CDR3 sequence is CSAAGGLAKNIQYF. DNA for the CDR3: TGCAGCGCTGCTGGGGGGCTAGCCAAAAACATTCAGTACTTC.

This clonotype was detected a few times. The chain couples TRBV5-1 to TRBJ2-1; 8 nucleotides line up with TRBD1. V lost 0 bases and J lost 2; bases outside the gene matches: 4. Germline assignment: CDR1 SGHRS and CDR2 YFSETQ. This CDR3 is 16 amino acids long. CDR3 in amino acids: CASSLGDRPTYNEQFF. CDR3 DNA: TGCGCCAGCAGCTTGGGGGACAGGCCCACCTACAATGAGCAGTTCTTC.

The rearrangement uses TRBV27 and TRBJ1-1; unclear D gene. The CDR3 spans 13 residues. V dropped 3 bases and J dropped 1 base, with 6 bases sitting between them. Germline assignment: CDR1 MNHEY and CDR2 SMNVEV (reference sequence). CDR3: CASSFSWNTEAFF. The DNA for the CDR3 is TGTGCCAGCAGTTTTAGCTGGAACACTGAAGCTTTCTTT.

The V and J genes are TRBV5-1 and TRBJ2-3, with 7 bases fitting TRBD1. V was clipped by 2 bases and J by 5 bases; unmatched bases: 8. There are 15 residues in the CDR3. Germline-derived CDR1 and CDR2 are SGHRS and YFSETQ. The CDR3 coding sequence is TGCGCCAGCAGCTTCGGCCCGGGACAGAAAGATACGCAGTATTTT. Translating it yields CASSFGPGQKDTQYF.

This clonotype was detected ten times or more. The CDR3 sequence: CSARDREYEQYF. CDR3 sequence (DNA): TGCAGTGCTCGGGACAGGGAGTACGAGCAGTACTTC. The rearrangement uses TRBV20-1 and TRBJ2-7; 9 bases fit TRBD1. The V and J ends lost 5 bases and 4 bases, in that order; junction bases with no gene match: 3. This CDR3 has 12 residues. The germline V gene encodes CDR1 DFQATT and CDR2 SNEGSKA (reference sequence).

The chain joins TRBV9 to TRBJ2-7; D gene ambiguous. CDR3 length: 10 residues. From germline, CDR1 is SGDLS and CDR2 YYNGEE. CDR3 amino acids: CPRASNEQYV. In DNA, the CDR3 is TGTCCCCGCGCTTCCAACGAGCAGTACGTC.

The table lists this clonotype with a few counts. The chain recombines TRBV6-5 with TRBJ2-2; TRBD2 might be the D (5 bases). The V gene's germline CDR1 is MNHEY and CDR2 SVGAGI. This CDR3 has 16 residues. Trimming removed 7 bases at V and 2 bases at J, with 17 bases between. The CDR3 is CASKPARAPNTGELFF. Written as DNA, the CDR3 is TGTGCCAGCAAGCCGGCGCGGGCACCCAACACCGGGGAGCTGTTTTTT.

The genes are TRBV6-5 and TRBJ1-3; no clear D gene. V lost 6 bases, J lost 0 bases, and 12 bases lay in between. This CDR3 contains 15 residues. Germline assignment: CDR1 MNHEY and CDR2 SVGAGI. CDR3 DNA sequence: TGTGCCAGCAGCCCCCCAGCTTACTCTGGAAACACCATATATTTT. Its translation is CASSPPAYSGNTIYF.

Ten or more counts support this clonotype. The CDR3 region is CASSPPYRTISGNTIYF. In DNA form, the CDR3 reads TGTGCCAGCTCACCACCGTACAGGACGATCTCTGGAAACACCATATATTTT. This chain joins TRBV18 and TRBJ1-3, with TRBD1 as a possible D gene (5 bases). The V end was cut by 0 bases, the J end by 0 bases, with 12 bases between. Germline-derived CDR1 and CDR2 are KGHSH and LQKENI. The CDR3 contains 17 residues.

The chain carries TRBV14 and TRBJ1-3, with D hard to call. Trimming took 3 bases from V and 0 from J, leaving 9 bases between them. This CDR3 has 15 residues. Germline assignment: CDR1 SGHDN and CDR2 FVKESK. The CDR3 DNA reads TGTGCCAGCAGCCACAGTCCGCTCTCTGGAAACACCATATATTTT. Encoded protein: CASSHSPLSGNTIYF. Complete variable domain (other parts from reference TRBV14 and TRBJ1-3): EAGVTQFPSHSVIEKGQTVTLRCDPISGHDNLYWYRRVMGKEIKFLLHFVKESKQDESGMPNNRFLAERTGGTYSTLKVQPAELEDSGVYFCASSHSPLSGNTIYFGEGSWLTVV.

This chain joins TRBV7-2 and TRBJ2-5, with D uncertain. The CDR3 covers 13 residues. V lost 5 bases, J lost 2 bases, and 9 bases lay in between. In germline, CDR1 is SGHTA, CDR2 FQGNSA. The CDR3 DNA reads as TGTGCCAGCAGCGTCCGGCATCAAGAGACCCAGTACTTC. It yields the protein CASSVRHQETQYF. The entire variable domain, with the rest obtained from reference TRBV7-2 and TRBJ2-5, is as follows: GAGVSQSPSNKVTEKGKDVELRCDPISGHTALYWYRQSLGQGLEFLIYFQGNSAPDKSGLPSDRFSAERTGGSVSTLTIQRTQQEDSAVYLCASSVRHQETQYFGPGTRLLVL.

This clonotype was recorded many times. The chain joins TRBV6-5 to TRBJ1-4; D unclear. V shed 0 bases and J shed 0 bases, with 8 bases lying between them. The CDR3 sequence is 16 residues long. In germline, CDR1 is MNHEY, CDR2 SVGAGI. CDR3 DNA: TGTGCCAGCAGTTACTCGGCGGGAGCAACTAATGAAAAACTGTTTTTT. This gives the protein CASSYSAGATNEKLFF.

This clonotype came up many times. The rearrangement joins TRBV28 to TRBJ1-2; 9 nucleotides agree with TRBD1. The CDR3 runs 14 residues. CDR1 is MDHEN and CDR2 is SYDVKM in the germline V gene. V was clipped by 5 bases and J by 4 bases; unmatched bases: 5. CDR3 loop: CASSGQGRTYGYTF. In DNA form, the CDR3 reads TGTGCCAGCAGTGGACAGGGGAGGACCTATGGCTACACCTTC.

The chain carries TRBV12-3 or TRBV12-4 and TRBJ1-5, with D perhaps matching TRBD1 (6 bases). The V end was cut by 5 bases, the J end by 6 bases, with 8 bases between. The CDR3 runs 12 residues. The CDR3: CASSNRAQPQHF. CDR3 DNA sequence: TGTGCCAGCAGTAACAGGGCTCAGCCCCAGCATTTT.

This chain links TRBV6-1 with TRBJ1-1; no reliable D call. The CDR3 contains 13 residues. CDR1 is MNHNS, CDR2 SASEGT, per germline. V lost 10 bases to trimming and J lost 4 bases, with 16 bases between them. CDR3 bases: TGTGCCATCCTGGGCCCTTGGGGCACTGAAGCTTTCTTT. Amino acids: CAILGPWGTEAFF.

This clonotype has only a few counts. This sequence joins TRBV7-8 and TRBJ1-4; 10 bases fit TRBD1. The CDR3 sequence is 17 residues long. The V segment lost 0 bases and the J segment 3 bases; nucleotides outside the gene matches: 4. In germline, CDR1 is SGHVS, CDR2 FQNEAQ. The CDR3 bases are TGTGCCAGCAGCTTAGCGGAAGGGACAGGGGCTAATGAAAAACTGTTTTTT. It yields the protein CASSLAEGTGANEKLFF. The full variable domain, completed using reference TRBV7-8 and TRBJ1-4, is GAGVSQSPRYKVAKRGQDVALRCDPISGHVSLFWYQQALGQGPEFLTYFQNEAQLDKSGLPSDRFFAERPEGSVSTLKIQRTQQEDSAVYLCASSLAEGTGANEKLFFGSGTQLSVL.

The chain carries TRBV5-1 and TRBJ2-5; 8 positions match TRBD2. Germline lookup yields CDR1 SGHRS and CDR2 YFSETQ. Unmatched junction bases numbered 7, after V lost 2 bases and J lost 4 bases. This CDR3 is 15 amino acids long. The CDR3 sequence: CASSLERGIGETQYF. The CDR3, as DNA: TGCGCCAGCAGCTTAGAGCGGGGGATCGGAGAGACCCAGTACTTC. The full variable domain, rest sourced from reference TRBV5-1 and TRBJ2-5, is KAGVTQTPRYLIKTRGQQVTLSCSPISGHRSVSWYQQTPGQGLQFLFEYFSETQRNKGNFPGRFSGRQFSNSRSEMNVSTLELGDSALYLCASSLERGIGETQYFGPGTRLLVL.

This clonotype was recorded a few times. The chain recombines TRBV6-6 with TRBJ2-1; 14 nucleotides align to TRBD2. The ends lost 7 bases at V and 8 bases at J; junction bases unmatched: 10. Germline values: CDR1 MNHNY, CDR2 SVGAGI (reference sequence). The CDR3 is 16 amino acids. The CDR3 coding sequence is TGTGCCAGCACCGGGACTAGCGGGGGATCTCACCATGAGCAGTTCTTC. The encoded protein is CASTGTSGGSHHEQFF.

A few counts support this clonotype. The chain couples TRBV28 to TRBJ2-7; no clear D. This CDR3 comprises 14 residues. Per the germline V gene, CDR1 is MDHEN and CDR2 is SYDVKM. V lost 5 bases to trimming and J lost 12 bases, with 23 bases between them. The CDR3 here is CASSPRLLALVLYV. The CDR3, as DNA: TGTGCCAGCAGTCCCCGTCTCCTGGCGCTGGTTCTGTACGTC.

V gene TRBV27 combines with J gene TRBJ2-3, with 8 positions matching TRBD2. The V gene end was trimmed by 1 base and the J gene end by 2 bases; junction bases not matched to a gene: 2. The CDR3 spans 15 residues. From germline, CDR1 is MNHEY and CDR2 SMNVEV (reference sequence). CDR3 nucleotide sequence: TGTGCCAGCAGTTTATACGGGGGGGCCACAGATACGCAGTATTTT. As protein: CASSLYGGATDTQYF.

The genes are TRBV11-3 and TRBJ2-1; 8 bases are shared with TRBD1. The CDR3 runs 16 residues. The junction had 8 bases not matched to a gene; V was cut back by 1 base and J by 6 bases. Per germline, CDR1 SGHNT and CDR2 YENEEA. The CDR3, as DNA: TGTGCCAGCAGCTTAGGATCCGGACAGGGTTTCAATGAGCAGTTCTTC. Protein: CASSLGSGQGFNEQFF.

The chain joins TRBV27 to TRBJ2-6, with unresolved D. CDR1 and CDR2 (germline): MNHEY, SMNVEV (reference sequence). V dropped 6 bases and J dropped 1 base, with 10 bases sitting between them. This CDR3 is built from 15 residues. CDR3 loop: CASRLLGSGANVLTF. The CDR3, as DNA: TGTGCCAGCAGGCTGTTGGGATCTGGGGCCAACGTCCTGACTTTC. The whole variable domain, filled in from reference TRBV27 and TRBJ2-6, reads EAQVTQNPRYLITVTGKKLTVTCSQNMNHEYMSWYRQDPGLGLRQIYYSMNVEVTDKGDVPEGYKVSRKEKRNFPLILESPSPNQTSLYFCASRLLGSGANVLTFGAGSRLTVL.